Listed below are T cell receptor beta chains from one sample, sequenced in a study of vaccination and CD4 T cells after COVID-19. TCRdb re-derived calls from the PCR reads in MiXCR, one entry per CDR3 protein. The profile covers 15,000 to 20,000 distinct CDR3 sequences, with roughly three quarters appearing a single time and approximately 16% taken by the ten largest. These receptors have no known antigen. The sequencing input was CD4+ T cells from blood, cultured in vitro. These TCRs come from a human donor who had recovered from COVID-19. Each CDR3 is given with its conserved first and last residue. A D gene is named only where the DNA matches it firmly. Size values are once, few and many counts, or a class for expanded clones, and some rows have none.

v_gene	d_gene	j_gene	abundance	CDR3aa	CDR3nt
TRBV29-1	.	TRBJ2-5	.	CSVEEWVGSAETQYF	TGCAGCGTTGAAGAATGGGTCGGTAGCGCCGAGACCCAGTACTTC
TRBV20-1	TRBD2	TRBJ2-3	few	CSATVLTSGPSTDTQYF	TGCAGTGCTACAGTCTTAACTAGCGGGCCTAGCACAGATACGCAGTATTTT
TRBV20-1	.	TRBJ2-7	.	CSARDLPGQESYEQYF	TGCAGTGCTAGAGATTTACCGGGACAAGAGTCCTACGAGCAGTACTTC
TRBV5-4	.	TRBJ1-1	.	CASSLGHVEAFF	TGTGCCAGCAGCTTGGGACACGTCGAAGCTTTCTTT
TRBV2	.	TRBJ1-1	.	CASSEWTGGDTEAFF	TGTGCCAGCAGTGAATGGACGGGGGGGGACACTGAAGCTTTCTTT
TRBV27	TRBD1	TRBJ1-4	.	CASSLSSGGAGEKLFF	TGTGCCAGCAGTTTATCATCAGGGGGCGCCGGGGAAAAACTGTTTTTT
TRBV27	TRBD1	TRBJ1-5	.	CASSRRSGTGLGDQPQHF	TGTGCCAGCAGTCGACGGTCCGGGACAGGGCTTGGAGATCAGCCCCAGCATTTT
TRBV24-1	.	TRBJ2-1	.	CATSGFRTGYNEQFF	TGTGCCACCAGTGGTTTCCGGACTGGGTACAATGAGCAGTTCTTC
TRBV7-2	.	TRBJ1-2	.	CASSPLASKPSNYGYTF	TGTGCCAGCAGCCCACTCGCCTCCAAACCTTCTAACTATGGCTACACCTTC
TRBV20-1	TRBD1	TRBJ2-1	.	CSAREVQGAKNEQFF	TGCAGTGCTAGAGAGGTACAGGGGGCAAAGAATGAGCAGTTCTTC
TRBV6-4	.	TRBJ2-2	.	CASSEEGWTGELFF	TGTGCCAGCAGTGAAGAGGGGTGGACCGGGGAGCTGTTTTTT
TRBV10-3	.	TRBJ1-2	.	CAISEPQTRGGYTF	TGTGCCATCAGTGAGCCCCAAACGAGGGGTGGCTACACCTTC
TRBV6-5	.	TRBJ2-1	.	CASSYSSHLGYEQFF	TGTGCCAGCAGTTACTCTAGCCACTTGGGCTATGAGCAGTTCTTC
TRBV6-1	.	TRBJ1-5	.	CASSLLRDQPQHF	TGTGCCAGCAGCCTCCTTAGGGATCAGCCCCAGCATTTT
TRBV15	.	TRBJ2-2	.	CATSLEILTGELFF	TGTGCCACCTCTCTAGAGATCCTCACCGGGGAGCTGTTTTTT
TRBV18	.	TRBJ1-1	few	CASSPQGGTEAFF	TGTGCCAGCTCACCACAGGGCGGGACTGAAGCTTTCTTT
TRBV20-1	.	TRBJ2-3	.	CSASVVGADTQYF	TGCAGTGCTAGCGTGGTAGGGGCAGATACGCAGTATTTT
TRBV19	TRBD1	TRBJ1-1	few	CASSDGQGGPMNTEAFF	TGTGCCAGTAGTGACGGACAGGGGGGACCTATGAACACTGAAGCTTTCTTT
TRBV2	.	TRBJ1-3	.	CASSERGAYGNTIYF	TGTGCCAGCAGTGAACGGGGGGCTTATGGAAACACCATATATTTT
TRBV28	.	TRBJ2-7	.	CASRPTSLQLAYEQYF	TGTGCCAGCAGGCCTACATCCCTACAACTCGCCTACGAGCAGTACTTC
TRBV7-9	.	TRBJ1-1	few	CASSLGGYYTEAFF	TGTGCCAGCAGCTTAGGAGGTTATTACACTGAAGCTTTCTTT
TRBV27	TRBD1	TRBJ1-6	few	CASSLTGGRSYNSPLHF	TGTGCCAGCAGTTTGACAGGGGGTAGGTCCTATAATTCACCCCTCCACTTT
TRBV6-1	.	TRBJ1-1	.	CASSRPTGRGVNTEAFF	TGTGCCAGCAGTCGACCTACAGGGAGGGGCGTGAACACTGAAGCTTTCTTT
TRBV27	TRBD2	TRBJ2-7	few	CASSLKASTSGPYEQYF	TGTGCCAGCAGTTTAAAGGCGTCGACTAGCGGGCCATACGAGCAGTACTTC
TRBV28	.	TRBJ2-7	few	CASSLPGLLAEQYF	TGTGCCAGCAGTTTGCCCGGGTTACTTGCCGAGCAGTACTTC
TRBV25-1	.	TRBJ2-7	hyperexpanded	CASSGGDYEQYF	TGTGCCAGCAGTGGGGGAGACTACGAGCAGTACTTC
TRBV20-1	.	TRBJ2-7	few	CSASPGPYEQYF	TGCAGTGCTAGCCCGGGACCCTACGAGCAGTACTTC